The T cell receptor (beta chain) under discussion was sequenced for a study of blood T cell repertoires in COVID-19. Study information: Samples of COVID-19 (acute and convalescent) were obtained from the United States, Italy and Spain. From T cells, B-cell-depleted T cells, or PBMCs came the material, which was cDNA or gDNA.

V lost 4 bases, J lost 8 bases, and 5 bases stayed unmatched. Per germline, CDR1 SGHRS and CDR2 YFSETQ. The CDR3 extends over 14 amino acids. Source study methods: Counts of nucleated cells, estimated from reference gene primer amplification, were obtained. TCRdb's copy holds only in-frame clones and misses some; the assay was immunoSEQ multiplex PCR. V and J calls and clone size are given by that table; D and trimming were obtained from the DNA. The sample holds over 14,000 clones, approximately 90% seen once. The V and J genes are TRBV5-1 and TRBJ1-4; 10 bases are a match to TRBD1. The specimen was peripheral blood. This receptor was identified in a human donor in a cohort sampled during active COVID-19. The CDR3 coding sequence is TGCGCCAGCAGCCCCGGGACAGGGGAAGAAAAACTGTTTTTT. Its translation is CASSPGTGEEKLFF.